The 24 T cell receptor beta chains below come from one sample, sequenced in a study of T cell responses to AZD1222 COVID-19 vaccine. Sequenced by immunoSEQ multiplex PCR; TCRdb stores in-frame clones only, minus some. The data show 140,000 to 150,000 clones, about 93% seen once. The sample was peripheral blood, taken on day 0 of AZD1222 vaccination. The receptors stem from an adult in good health.

This rearrangement joins TRBV19 to TRBJ2-2; D possibly uses TRBD1 or TRBD2 (5 bases each). CDR3 size: 15 residues. Trimming left V 6 bases short and J 4 bases short, with 15 bases between. Germline assignment: CDR1 LNHDA and CDR2 SQIVND (reference sequence). The CDR3 DNA reads TGTGCCAGTAGATCTATGGGTGGGGGCACCGGGGAGCTGTTTTTT. Protein product: CASRSMGGGTGELFF.

The chain recombines TRBV27 with TRBJ1-1; the D is unclear. Germline loops: CDR1 MNHEY, CDR2 SMNVEV (reference sequence). V shed 6 bases and J shed 4 bases, with 12 bases lying between them. This CDR3 contains 13 residues. The CDR3 loop reads CASRLGSGTEAFF. For the CDR3, the DNA is TGTGCCAGCAGACTAGGGTCGGGCACTGAAGCTTTCTTT.

This clone was picked up one time. V usage is TRBV5-1 and J usage is TRBJ2-6, with unresolved D. Germline V gene lookup returns CDR1 SGHRS and CDR2 YFSETQ. The CDR3 extends over 16 amino acids. Between the trimmed V and J ends, which lost 0 bases and 0 bases, there was a span of 7 bases. CDR3: CASSLAGNSGANVLTF. CDR3 sequence (DNA): TGCGCCAGCAGCTTGGCCGGAAACTCTGGGGCCAACGTCCTGACTTTC. Full variable domain (outside the CDR3, taken from reference TRBV5-1 and TRBJ2-6): KAGVTQTPRYLIKTRGQQVTLSCSPISGHRSVSWYQQTPGQGLQFLFEYFSETQRNKGNFPGRFSGRQFSNSRSEMNVSTLELGDSALYLCASSLAGNSGANVLTFGAGSRLTVL.

As regards this clone: Other DNA variants within this sample encode the same CDR3. The V and J genes are TRBV4-1 and TRBJ2-7; D gene unclear. The V end lost 1 base, the J end lost 3 bases, and 10 bases lay between the germline ends. Germline CDR1 MGHRA, CDR2 YSYEKL. This CDR3 spans 14 amino acids. CDR3 bases: TGCGCCAGCAGCCAAGGGGCAGGAGACTACGAGCAGTACTTC. This gives the protein CASSQGAGDYEQYF.

V usage is TRBV7-3 and J usage is TRBJ1-1; D remains unclear. Trimming took 3 bases from V and 3 from J, leaving 8 bases between them. The CDR3 is made up of 13 amino acids. Per the germline V gene, CDR1 is SGHTA and CDR2 is FQGTGA. CDR3 in DNA: TGTGCCAGCAGCTTGTATCAGGACACTGAAGCTTTCTTT. Its protein is CASSLYQDTEAFF.

The table lists this clone with a count of one. The rearrangement uses TRBV9 and TRBJ2-7, with D possibly TRBD1 on 6 matching bases. Trimming stripped 3 bases from V and 3 bases from J, with 10 bases between. CDR3 length: 13 amino acids. CDR1 SGDLS and CDR2 YYNGEE come from the germline V gene. This CDR3 reads CASSEGVGYEQYF. The CDR3 bases are TGTGCCAGCAGCGAGGGGGTCGGCTACGAGCAGTACTTC.

This clone has just one count. The V gene is TRBV28, the J gene TRBJ2-1; TRBD2 aligns across 15 bases. This CDR3 is built from 14 residues. J was trimmed by 16 bases and V by 9 bases; bases with no gene match: 13. The germline V gene encodes CDR1 MDHEN and CDR2 SYDVKM. The CDR3 reads CASIPGLAGGPLFF. In DNA form, the CDR3 reads TGTGCCAGTATCCCGGGACTAGCGGGAGGCCCCCTATTCTTC.

J is TRBJ2-1 and V is TRBV5-4, with TRBD2 identical over 11 bases. J was trimmed by 7 bases and V by 1 base; bases with no gene match: 7. This CDR3 has 16 amino acids. Germline lookup yields CDR1 SGHNT and CDR2 YYREEE (reference sequence). CDR3 loop: CASSLNRASGRNEQFF. Here the CDR3 DNA reads TGTGCCAGCAGCTTGAATCGAGCTAGCGGGAGGAATGAGCAGTTCTTC.

This chain links TRBV28 with TRBJ1-2; 7 bases are a match to TRBD1. CDR1 and CDR2 (germline): MDHEN, SYDVKM. J lost 3 bases, V lost 2 bases, and 3 bases had no gene match. This CDR3 spans 14 amino acids. CDR3 nucleotide sequence: TGTGCCAGCAGTTTAGGGGGGACAGACTATGGCTACACCTTC. Protein sequence: CASSLGGTDYGYTF.

The CDR3 region has the DNA TGTGCCAGCAAGCGGGGGAGGGAGACCCAGTACTTC. Protein product: CASKRGRETQYF. The rearrangement uses TRBV28 and TRBJ2-5; TRBD2 agrees at 8 bases. V shed 7 bases, J shed 5 bases, and the junction held 3 bases outside the gene matches. CDR3 length: 12 residues. Germline CDR1 reads MDHEN; CDR2 reads SYDVKM.

The rearrangement links TRBV7-2 to TRBJ2-5, with 7 positions matching TRBD2. V dropped 4 bases and J dropped 3; count of bases not matched to a gene: 8. The CDR3 runs 15 residues. CDR1 and CDR2 from the germline V gene are SGHTA and FQGNSA. This CDR3 reads CASSWGGESKETQYF. CDR3 in DNA: TGTGCCAGCAGCTGGGGGGGGGAGAGCAAAGAGACCCAGTACTTC.

The chain carries TRBV4-1 and TRBJ1-1; D is unclear. V shed 6 bases and J shed 1 base, with 12 bases lying between them. CDR1 and CDR2 from the germline V gene are MGHRA and YSYEKL. The CDR3 spans 14 residues. The CDR3 nucleotides read TGCGCCAGCAGTTTGGTGCAAGGGAACACTGAAGCTTTCTTT. It is translated as CASSLVQGNTEAFF.

The V call is TRBV7-8, the J call TRBJ1-4; TRBD1 is a possible D gene (6 bases). V lost 6 bases to trimming and J lost 10 bases, with 21 bases between them. This CDR3 has 15 amino acids. Germline CDR1 SGHVS, CDR2 FQNEAQ. CDR3 sequence (DNA): TGTGCCAGCAGTTCCATACAGGGTGTCTCCGGAAAACTGTTTTTT. This encodes CASSSIQGVSGKLFF.

The rearrangement joins TRBV4-1 to TRBJ2-5; D may match TRBD1 or TRBD2 (5 bases each). V was shortened by 1 base and J by 5 bases, with 14 bases between the two germline ends. This CDR3 has 15 amino acids. Germline CDR1 and CDR2: MGHRA and YSYEKL. The CDR3: CASSQVSGQRETQYF. The CDR3 region has the DNA TGCGCCAGCAGCCAAGTTTCGGGGCAGCGGGAGACCCAGTACTTC.

The gene calls are TRBV6-1 and TRBJ2-3; D remains ambiguous. The CDR3 has 12 amino acids. The germline CDR1 and CDR2 sequences are MNHNS and SASEGT. Trimming removed 1 base from V and 5 bases from J, with 4 bases in between. CDR3 bases: TGTGCCAGCAGTGAAGGTCTAGATACGCAGTATTTT. Residues: CASSEGLDTQYF.

The genes are TRBV3-1 (or the pseudogene TRBV3-2) and TRBJ2-2; tentatively, D is TRBD2 (6 bases). The germline V gene encodes CDR1 LGHDT and CDR2 YNNKEL (reference sequence). The CDR3 runs 15 residues. V was trimmed by 0 bases and J by 6 bases, leaving 11 bases between them. CDR3 sequence: CASSQDWGVPGELFF. The CDR3 bases are TGTGCCAGCAGCCAAGATTGGGGGGTTCCCGGGGAGCTGTTTTTT.

The chain carries TRBV7-2 and TRBJ2-7, with a tentative D call TRBD1 (5 bases). This CDR3 comprises 13 residues. Germline V gene data show CDR1 as SGHTA and CDR2 as FQGNSA. V lost 2 bases and J 5 bases, leaving 10 bases between the germline ends. In DNA, the CDR3 is TGTGCCAGCAGCTTATCAAGGGGAAACGAGCAGTACTTC. This gives the protein CASSLSRGNEQYF.

The chain couples TRBV27 to TRBJ2-7; no firm D call. The germline CDR1 and CDR2 sequences are MNHEY and SMNVEV (reference sequence). The CDR3 loop spans 14 amino acids. V lost 2 bases and J 1 base, leaving 9 bases between the germline ends. The CDR3 reads CASSLGGSSYEQYF. In DNA form, the CDR3 reads TGTGCCAGCAGTTTAGGCGGATCTTCCTACGAGCAGTACTTC.

The chain is built from TRBV19 and TRBJ1-5; D unclear. This CDR3 has 12 residues. CDR1 is LNHDA, CDR2 SQIVND, per germline (reference sequence). V gave up 5 bases and J gave up 9 bases, with 11 bases separating them. CDR3 sequence (DNA): TGTGCCAGTAGTCCGATTGGGTTGCCCCAGCATTTT. It specifies CASSPIGLPQHF. Looking up the rest from reference TRBV19 and TRBJ1-5 gives the full variable domain: DGGITQSPKYLFRKEGQNVTLSCEQNLNHDAMYWYRQDPGQGLRLIYYSQIVNDFQKGDIAEGYSVSREKKESFPLTVTSAQKNPTAFYLCASSPIGLPQHFGDGTRLSIL.

As regards this clone: A read error may produce the germline difference seen at one junction end. V is TRBV7-7 and J is TRBJ2-2; D call uncertain. The CDR3 contains 15 residues. Germline values: CDR1 SSHAT, CDR2 FNYEAQ (reference sequence). The CDR3, as DNA: TGTGCTAGCAGCTTCGACGGACCGAACACCGGGGAGCTGTTTTTT. This sequence encodes CASSFDGPNTGELFF.

Only one count was recorded for this clone. This chain joins TRBV14 and TRBJ1-2; a possible D gene is TRBD1 (6 bases). The V end was cut by 4 bases, the J end by 2 bases, with 8 bases between. This CDR3 spans 13 amino acids. Germline V gene sequence: CDR1 SGHDN, CDR2 FVKESK. The CDR3: CASSPGTNYGYTF. CDR3 nucleotides: TGTGCCAGCAGCCCCGGGACAAACTATGGCTACACCTTC.

V gene TRBV6-2 or TRBV6-3 combines with J gene TRBJ1-5; TRBD1 aligns across 7 bases. The CDR3 totals 13 residues. The germline V gene has CDR1 MNHEY and CDR2 SVGEGT. With V trimmed by 5 bases and J by 5 bases, 3 bases remained unmatched. CDR3 sequence: CASSDRVHQPQHF. CDR3 nucleotide sequence: TGTGCCAGCAGTGACAGGGTTCATCAGCCCCAGCATTTT.

V and J are TRBV7-2 and TRBJ2-1; 12 nucleotides line up with TRBD2. V dropped 5 bases and J dropped 7; count of bases not matched to a gene: 9. Germline CDR1 and CDR2: SGHTA and FQGNSA. This CDR3 region has 16 residues. The CDR3 DNA reads as TGTGCCAGCAGCCATCAGACTAGCGGGAGAGGAAATGAGCAGTTCTTC. Its translation is CASSHQTSGRGNEQFF. Variable domain in full (rest from reference TRBV7-2 and TRBJ2-1): GAGVSQSPSNKVTEKGKDVELRCDPISGHTALYWYRQSLGQGLEFLIYFQGNSAPDKSGLPSDRFSAERTGGSVSTLTIQRTQQEDSAVYLCASSHQTSGRGNEQFFGPGTRLTVL.

This clone was observed a few times. V usage is TRBV6-5 and J usage is TRBJ2-2; 9 bases are a match to TRBD2. Germline CDR1 and CDR2: MNHEY and SVGAGI. J lost 4 bases, V lost 6 bases, and 6 bases had no gene match. The CDR3 length is 15 residues. Written as DNA, the CDR3 is TGTGCCAGCAGAGGGGGCGGGAGGGGCACCGGGGAGCTGTTTTTT. Protein sequence: CASRGGGRGTGELFF.